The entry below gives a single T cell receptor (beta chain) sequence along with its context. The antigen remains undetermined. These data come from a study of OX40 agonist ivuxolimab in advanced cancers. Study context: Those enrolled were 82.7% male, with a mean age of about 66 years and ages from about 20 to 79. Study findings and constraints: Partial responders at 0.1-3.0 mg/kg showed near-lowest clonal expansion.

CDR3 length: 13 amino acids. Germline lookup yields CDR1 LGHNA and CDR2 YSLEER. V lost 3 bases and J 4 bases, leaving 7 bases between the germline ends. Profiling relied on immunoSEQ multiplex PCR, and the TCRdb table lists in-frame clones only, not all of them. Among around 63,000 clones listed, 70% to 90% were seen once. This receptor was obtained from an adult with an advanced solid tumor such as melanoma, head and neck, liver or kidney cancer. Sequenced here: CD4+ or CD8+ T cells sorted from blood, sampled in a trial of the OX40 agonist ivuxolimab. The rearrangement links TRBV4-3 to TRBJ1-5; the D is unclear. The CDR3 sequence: CASSQETNQPQHF. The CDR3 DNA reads TGCGCCAGCAGCCAGGAAACAAATCAGCCCCAGCATTTT.